Below, one TCR beta chain is given with its context. Its specificity is unknown. The source of the sample is a study of cytomegalovirus exposure and HLA in healthy donors. Regarding the study as a whole: The majority of TCR sequences were rare, yet some public TCRs appeared in many donors.

The PCR made use of 60 Vbeta and 13 Jbeta primers. TCRdb's copy holds only in-frame clones and misses some; the assay was immunoSEQ multiplex PCR. The repertoire holds fewer than 110,000 clones, with about 80% as singletons. The CDR3 consists of 12 residues. The V gene lost 5 bases and the J gene lost 9 bases, with 11 bases spanning the gap. Per germline, CDR1 SGHAT and CDR2 FQNNGV. The V call is TRBV11-2, the J call TRBJ1-3; a weak D match, TRBD1 (5 bases). Input material: PBMCs. This TCR derives from a man aged 40-49 years in good health and CMV-seronegative. CDR3 sequence: CASSRPGGTIYF. In nucleotides, the CDR3 is TGTGCCAGCAGCAGGCCCGGGGGCACCATATATTTT.